This passage covers 12 T cell receptor beta chains from one sample sequenced in a study of T cells after yellow fever vaccination. Each CDR3 protein gets one entry after TCRdb re-called the 5' RACE reads with MiXCR. The table shows fewer than 85,000 distinct CDR3 sequences, with roughly 7.4% occurring only once. The specimen comprised CD8+ T cells sorted from PBMCs, sampled on the day of the yellow fever booster vaccination. These receptors were obtained from a man aged 30 to 39 who received the YFV17D yellow fever vaccine.

This clonotype was detected a few times. The rearrangement links TRBV4-2 to TRBJ2-1; D unresolved. The CDR3 sequence is 12 residues long. V gave up 4 bases and J gave up 5 bases, with 6 bases separating them. CDR1 and CDR2 (germline): LGHNA, YNFKEQ. The chain's CDR3 is CASSLVNNEQFF. The DNA of the CDR3 is TGTGCCAGCAGCCTCGTTAACAATGAGCAGTTCTTC.

This clonotype was counted ten times or more. The chain combines TRBV7-8 with TRBJ2-7; D is ambiguous. The CDR3 has 16 amino acids. V lost 1 base to trimming and J lost 2 bases, with 15 bases between them. Germline CDR1 reads SGHVS; CDR2 reads FQNEAQ. The CDR3 here is CASSLVDNPFTYEQYF. The CDR3 DNA sequence: TGTGCCAGCAGCTTAGTTGACAATCCCTTTACCTACGAGCAGTACTTC.

This clonotype was observed at least ten times. V gene TRBV18 combines with J gene TRBJ2-5; D remains ambiguous. Trimming removed 1 base from V and 5 bases from J, with 11 bases in between. Germline V gives CDR1 KGHSH, CDR2 LQKENI. The CDR3 is 14 residues long. The CDR3 sequence is CASSPRSGWETQYF. Written as DNA, the CDR3 is TGTGCCAGCTCACCACGTTCAGGCTGGGAGACCCAGTACTTC. The complete variable domain, with remaining parts taken from reference TRBV18 and TRBJ2-5, reads NAGVMQNPRHLVRRRGQEARLRCSPMKGHSHVYWYRQLPEEGLKFMVYLQKENIIDESGMPKERFSAEFPKEGPSILRIQQVVRGDSAAYFCASSPRSGWETQYFGPGTRLLVL.

Judged by abundance, this clonotype is hyperexpanded. The rearrangement links TRBV5-1 to TRBJ2-1; D gene unclear. Germline V gene data show CDR1 as SGHRS and CDR2 as YFSETQ. V lost 4 bases to trimming and J lost 5 bases, with 4 bases between them. The CDR3 contains 11 residues. The CDR3 DNA is TGCGCCAGCAGCGGAAACAATGAGCAGTTCTTC. Translating it yields CASSGNNEQFF.

V usage is TRBV20-1 and J usage is TRBJ2-4; no firm D call. This CDR3 has 12 residues. Trimming removed 0 bases at V and 9 bases at J, with 9 bases between. CDR1 is DFQATT, CDR2 SNEGSKA, per germline (reference sequence). This CDR3 is CSARDRRIIQYF. CDR3 nucleotides: TGCAGTGCTAGAGATAGACGGATCATTCAGTACTTC.

On this clonotype itself: The germline gene is not matched at one end of the junction; a read error may be the cause. The CDR3: CASSLPGRARVF. For the CDR3, the DNA is TGTGCCAGCAGTTTACCGGGACGGGCTCGGGTTTTC. V and J are TRBV6-2 or TRBV6-3 and TRBJ2-1, with D perhaps assigned TRBD1 or TRBD2 (5 bases each). CDR1 and CDR2 (germline): MNHEY, SVGEGT. This CDR3 has 12 residues.

V is TRBV4-3 and J is TRBJ1-3; possible D gene TRBD1, 5 bases. This CDR3 is 16 amino acids long. CDR1 is LGHNA, CDR2 YSLEER, per germline. V was trimmed by 0 bases and J by 2 bases, leaving 11 bases between them. DNA for the CDR3: TGCGCCAGCAGCCAAGAACCCTCAGGGACTGGAAACACCATATATTTT. Its translation: CASSQEPSGTGNTIYF.

A few counts support this clonotype. This chain connects TRBV5-4 to TRBJ2-7, with D perhaps matching TRBD1 or TRBD2 (5 bases each). Looked up from germline, CDR1 is SGHNT and CDR2 is YYREEE (reference sequence). This CDR3 comprises 14 residues. The V end lost 0 bases, the J end lost 2 bases, and 9 bases lay between the germline ends. DNA for the CDR3: TGTGCCAGCAGCTTGGGGGGGAACCCCTACGAGCAGTACTTC. Translation: CASSLGGNPYEQYF.

This clonotype showed up just a few times. The chain couples TRBV5-1 to TRBJ2-3; D gene uncertain. Trimming removed 0 bases from V and 0 bases from J, with 8 bases in between. The V gene's germline CDR1 is SGHRS and CDR2 YFSETQ. The CDR3 extends over 15 amino acids. CDR3 sequence (DNA): TGCGCCAGCAGCTTGGGGGCGGCTAGCACAGATACGCAGTATTTT. Its protein product is CASSLGAASTDTQYF.

This clonotype was recorded a few times. This chain uses TRBV7-3 with TRBJ2-7; either TRBD1 or TRBD2 may fit D (5 bases each). The V and J ends lost 5 bases and 6 bases respectively, with 17 bases between them. The germline V gene has CDR1 SGHTA and CDR2 FQGTGA. CDR3 length equals 14 residues. DNA of the CDR3: TGTGCCAGCAGCCCGGTCGGAAGTGGGGGCGAGCAGTACTTC. It yields the protein CASSPVGSGGEQYF.

The genes are TRBV7-8 and TRBJ2-7; TRBD2 aligns across 10 bases. The CDR3 runs 16 residues. The J segment lost 2 bases and the V segment lost 5 bases, leaving 9 bases of the junction unmatched. The germline CDR1 and CDR2 sequences are SGHVS and FQNEAQ. The CDR3 region has the DNA TGTGCCAGCAGCCCGATTCTAGCGGGAGAGGCCTACGAGCAGTACTTC. Translating gives CASSPILAGEAYEQYF.

The gene calls are TRBV19 and TRBJ2-7; TRBD2 is a possible D gene (5 bases). The V and J ends lost 9 bases and 4 bases respectively, with 16 bases between them. In germline, CDR1 is LNHDA, CDR2 SQIVND (reference sequence). This CDR3 is built from 13 residues. CDR3 loop: CASVGLNSYEQYF. The CDR3 DNA follows: TGTGCCAGCGTCGGACTCAACTCTTACGAGCAGTACTTC.